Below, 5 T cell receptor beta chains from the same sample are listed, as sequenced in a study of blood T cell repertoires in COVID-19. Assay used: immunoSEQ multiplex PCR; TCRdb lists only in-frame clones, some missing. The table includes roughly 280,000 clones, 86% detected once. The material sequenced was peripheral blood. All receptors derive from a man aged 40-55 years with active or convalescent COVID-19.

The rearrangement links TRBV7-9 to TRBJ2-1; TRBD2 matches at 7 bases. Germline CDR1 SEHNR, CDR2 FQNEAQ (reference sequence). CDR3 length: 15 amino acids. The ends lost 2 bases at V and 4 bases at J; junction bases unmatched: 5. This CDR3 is CASSLSLAAYNEQFF. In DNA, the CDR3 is TGTGCCAGCAGCTTAAGTCTAGCGGCATACAATGAGCAGTTCTTC.

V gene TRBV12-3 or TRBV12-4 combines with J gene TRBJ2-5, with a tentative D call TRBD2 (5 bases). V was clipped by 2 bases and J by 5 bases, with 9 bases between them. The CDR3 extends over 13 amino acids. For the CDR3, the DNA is TGTGCCAGCAGTTTACTAGCCGGGGAGACCCAGTACTTC. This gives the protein CASSLLAGETQYF.

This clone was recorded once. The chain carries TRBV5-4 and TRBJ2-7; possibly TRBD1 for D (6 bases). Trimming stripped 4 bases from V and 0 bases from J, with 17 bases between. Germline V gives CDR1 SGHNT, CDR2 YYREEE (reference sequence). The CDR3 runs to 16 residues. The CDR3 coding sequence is TGTGCCAGCAGCCTCGCCAGTGGGACACCCTCCTACGAGCAGTACTTC. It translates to CASSLASGTPSYEQYF.

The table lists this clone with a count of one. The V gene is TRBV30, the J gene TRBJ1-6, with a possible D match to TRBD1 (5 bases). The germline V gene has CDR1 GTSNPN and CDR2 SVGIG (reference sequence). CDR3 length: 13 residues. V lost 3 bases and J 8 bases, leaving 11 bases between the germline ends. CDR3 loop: CAWSASGDSPLHF. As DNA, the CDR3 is TGTGCCTGGAGCGCGTCGGGGGATTCACCCCTCCACTTT.

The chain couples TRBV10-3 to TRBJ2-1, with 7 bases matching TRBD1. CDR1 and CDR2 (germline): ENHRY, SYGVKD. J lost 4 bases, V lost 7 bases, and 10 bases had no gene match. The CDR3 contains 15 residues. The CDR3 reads CAITIDRAPYNEQFF. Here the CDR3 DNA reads TGTGCCATCACCATCGACAGGGCCCCTTACAATGAGCAGTTCTTC.